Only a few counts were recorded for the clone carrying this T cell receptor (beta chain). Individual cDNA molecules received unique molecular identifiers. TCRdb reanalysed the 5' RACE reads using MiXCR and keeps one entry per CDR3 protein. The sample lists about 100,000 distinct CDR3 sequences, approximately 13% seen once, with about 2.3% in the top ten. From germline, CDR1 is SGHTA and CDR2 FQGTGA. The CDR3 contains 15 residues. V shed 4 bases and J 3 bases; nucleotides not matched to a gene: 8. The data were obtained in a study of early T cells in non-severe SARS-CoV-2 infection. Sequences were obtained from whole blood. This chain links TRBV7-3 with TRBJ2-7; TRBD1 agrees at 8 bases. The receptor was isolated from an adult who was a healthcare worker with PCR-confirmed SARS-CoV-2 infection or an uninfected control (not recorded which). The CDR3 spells CASSSLGQGCYEQYF. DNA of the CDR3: TGTGCCAGCAGCTCCCTCGGACAGGGTTGCTACGAGCAGTACTTC.